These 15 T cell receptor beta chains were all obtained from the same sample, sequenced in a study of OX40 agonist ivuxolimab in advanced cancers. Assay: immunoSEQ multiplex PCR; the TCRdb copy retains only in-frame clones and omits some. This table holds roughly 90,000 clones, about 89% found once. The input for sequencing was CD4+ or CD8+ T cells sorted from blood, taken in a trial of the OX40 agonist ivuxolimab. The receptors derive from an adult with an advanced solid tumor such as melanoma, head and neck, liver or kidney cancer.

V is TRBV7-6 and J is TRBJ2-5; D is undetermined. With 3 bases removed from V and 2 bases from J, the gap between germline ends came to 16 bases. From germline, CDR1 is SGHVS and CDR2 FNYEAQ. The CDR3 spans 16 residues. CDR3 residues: CASSFRHSGPQETQYF. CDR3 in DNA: TGTGCCAGCAGCTTCCGCCATTCCGGGCCGCAAGAGACCCAGTACTTC.

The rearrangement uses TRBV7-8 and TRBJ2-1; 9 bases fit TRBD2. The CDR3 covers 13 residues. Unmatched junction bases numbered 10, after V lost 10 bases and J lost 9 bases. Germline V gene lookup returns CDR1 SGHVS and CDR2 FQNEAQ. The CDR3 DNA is TGTGCCACCCGGCGGGAGGGGGCAGGTGAGCAGTTCTTC. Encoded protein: CATRREGAGEQFF.

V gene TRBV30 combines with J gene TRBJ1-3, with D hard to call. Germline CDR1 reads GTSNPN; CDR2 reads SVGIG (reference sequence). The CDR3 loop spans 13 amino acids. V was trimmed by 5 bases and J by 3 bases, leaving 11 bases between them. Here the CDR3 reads CAWGAGSGNTIYF. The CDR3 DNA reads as TGTGCCTGGGGCGCGGGAAGTGGAAACACCATATATTTT. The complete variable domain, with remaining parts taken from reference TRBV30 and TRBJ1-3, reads SQTIHQWPATLVQPVGSPLSLECTVEGTSNPNLYWYRQAAGRGLQLLFYSVGIGQISSEVPQNLSASRPQDRQFILSSKKLLLSDSGFYLCAWGAGSGNTIYFGEGSWLTVV.

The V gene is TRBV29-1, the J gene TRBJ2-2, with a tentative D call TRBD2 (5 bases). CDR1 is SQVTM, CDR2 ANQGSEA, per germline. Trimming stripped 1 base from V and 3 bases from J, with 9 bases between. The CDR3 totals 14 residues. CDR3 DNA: TGCAGCGTTGAAGGTACGGGATACACCGGGGAGCTGTTTTTT. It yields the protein CSVEGTGYTGELFF.

CDR3 region: CASSFSGVTDTQYF. The CDR3 DNA follows: TGTGCCAGCAGTTTCTCGGGAGTCACAGATACGCAGTATTTT. The V call is TRBV28, the J call TRBJ2-3; D might be TRBD2 (6 bases). With 3 bases removed from V and 2 bases from J, the gap between germline ends came to 9 bases. Germline V gene sequence: CDR1 MDHEN, CDR2 SYDVKM. The CDR3 loop spans 14 amino acids.

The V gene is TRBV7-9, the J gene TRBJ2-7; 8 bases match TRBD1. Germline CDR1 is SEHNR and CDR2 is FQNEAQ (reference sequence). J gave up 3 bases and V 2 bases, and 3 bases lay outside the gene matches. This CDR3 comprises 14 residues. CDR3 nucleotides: TGTGCCAGCAGCTTACGACAGGGGAGCTACGAGCAGTACTTC. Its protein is CASSLRQGSYEQYF.

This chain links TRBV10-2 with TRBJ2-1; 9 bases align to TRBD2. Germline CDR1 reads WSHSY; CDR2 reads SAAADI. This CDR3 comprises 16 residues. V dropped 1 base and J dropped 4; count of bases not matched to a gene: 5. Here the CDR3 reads CASSEYATSGYNEQFF. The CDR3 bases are TGCGCCAGCAGTGAGTACGCGACTAGCGGTTACAATGAGCAGTTCTTC.

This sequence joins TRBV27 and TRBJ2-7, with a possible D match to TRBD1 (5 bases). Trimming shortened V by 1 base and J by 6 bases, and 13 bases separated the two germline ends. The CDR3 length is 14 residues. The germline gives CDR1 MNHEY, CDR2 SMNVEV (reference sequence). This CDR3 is CASSLFQGLGEQYF. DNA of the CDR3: TGTGCCAGCAGTTTATTCCAGGGTCTCGGCGAGCAGTACTTC.

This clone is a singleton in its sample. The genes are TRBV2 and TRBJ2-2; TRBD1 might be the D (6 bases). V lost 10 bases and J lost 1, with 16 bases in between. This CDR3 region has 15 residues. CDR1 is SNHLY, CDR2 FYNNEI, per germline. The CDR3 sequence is CATRKRTENTGELFF. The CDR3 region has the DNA TGTGCCACCCGGAAACGGACAGAGAACACCGGGGAGCTGTTTTTT.

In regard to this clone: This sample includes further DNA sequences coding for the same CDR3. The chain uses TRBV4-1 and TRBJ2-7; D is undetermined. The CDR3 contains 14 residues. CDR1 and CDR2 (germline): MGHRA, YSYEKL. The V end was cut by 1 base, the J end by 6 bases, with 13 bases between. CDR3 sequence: CASSQGFISREQYF. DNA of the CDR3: TGCGCCAGCAGCCAAGGTTTTATTTCGCGCGAGCAGTACTTC.

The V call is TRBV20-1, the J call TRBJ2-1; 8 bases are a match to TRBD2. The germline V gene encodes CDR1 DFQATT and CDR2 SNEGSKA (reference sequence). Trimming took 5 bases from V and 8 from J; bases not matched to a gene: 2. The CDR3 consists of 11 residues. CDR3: CSAPSGYEQFF. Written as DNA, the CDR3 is TGCAGTGCTCCTAGCGGGTATGAGCAGTTCTTC.

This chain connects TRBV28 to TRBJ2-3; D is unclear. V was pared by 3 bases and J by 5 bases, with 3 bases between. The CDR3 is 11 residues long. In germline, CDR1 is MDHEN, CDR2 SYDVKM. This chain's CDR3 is CASSFIDTQYF. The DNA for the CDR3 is TGTGCCAGCAGTTTTATAGATACGCAGTATTTT.

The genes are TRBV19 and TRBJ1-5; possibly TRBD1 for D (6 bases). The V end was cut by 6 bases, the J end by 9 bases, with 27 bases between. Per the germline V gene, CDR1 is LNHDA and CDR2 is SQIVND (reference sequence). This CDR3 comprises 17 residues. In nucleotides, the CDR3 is TGTGCCAGTAGCCAACTTGGCCGGGACACACCCCGGGGGCCCCAGCATTTT. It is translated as CASSQLGRDTPRGPQHF.

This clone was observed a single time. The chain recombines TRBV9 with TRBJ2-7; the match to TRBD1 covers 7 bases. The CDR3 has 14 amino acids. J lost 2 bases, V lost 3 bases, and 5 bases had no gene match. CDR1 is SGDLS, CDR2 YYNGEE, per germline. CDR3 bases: TGTGCCAGCAGCGCCCGGGACAGACCCTACGAGCAGTACTTC. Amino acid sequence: CASSARDRPYEQYF.

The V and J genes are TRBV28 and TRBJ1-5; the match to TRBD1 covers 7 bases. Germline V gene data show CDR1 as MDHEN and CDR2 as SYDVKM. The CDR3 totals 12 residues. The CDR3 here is CAAGGFPQPQHF. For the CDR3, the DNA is TGTGCAGCAGGGGGTTTTCCGCAGCCCCAGCATTTT.